Following are 18 T cell receptor beta chains from one sample sequenced in a study of T cell responses to AZD1222 COVID-19 vaccine. Libraries were prepared by immunoSEQ multiplex PCR; TCRdb keeps only in-frame clonotypes and omits some of them. The sample includes around 180,000 clones, just over 85% of them seen just once. The source material was peripheral blood, sampled on day 0 of AZD1222 vaccination. The origin of the receptors is an adult in good health.

This chain uses TRBV10-3 with TRBJ1-1; a weak D match, TRBD1 (5 bases). The V end was cut by 0 bases, the J end by 4 bases, with 12 bases between. The germline gives CDR1 ENHRY, CDR2 SYGVKD. This CDR3 region has 15 residues. CDR3: CAISESAGASTEAFF. CDR3 nucleotides: TGTGCCATCAGTGAGTCAGCCGGGGCCAGCACTGAAGCTTTCTTT.

This chain links TRBV11-2 with TRBJ1-2, with 9 bases fitting TRBD1. Germline trimming cut 5 bases from V and 6 bases from J; bases unmatched to any gene: 10. Per the germline V gene, CDR1 is SGHAT and CDR2 is FQNNGV. This CDR3 region has 15 residues. The CDR3 coding sequence is TGTGCCAGCAGCCTCGGACAGGGGCCCTGGGATGGCTACACCTTC. Protein: CASSLGQGPWDGYTF.

The CDR3 DNA reads as TGTGCCAGCAGAGGGGGCGGGAACACTGAAGCTTTCTTT. It specifies CASRGGGNTEAFF. The V gene is TRBV11-2, the J gene TRBJ1-1; the match to TRBD1 covers 7 bases. The CDR3 consists of 13 residues. The V segment lost 6 bases and the J segment 1 base; nucleotides outside the gene matches: 2. CDR1 and CDR2 from the germline V gene are SGHAT and FQNNGV.

The V call is TRBV9, the J call TRBJ1-1, with a tentative D call TRBD1 (5 bases). Per the germline V gene, CDR1 is SGDLS and CDR2 is YYNGEE. The ends were cut back, 3 bases at V and 5 bases at J, with 17 bases in the middle. The CDR3 runs 15 residues. The CDR3 DNA reads as TGTGCCAGCAGCGCCACTCAGGGATCCGGGACTGAAGCTTTCTTT. Protein sequence: CASSATQGSGTEAFF.

V and J are TRBV9 and TRBJ1-5; D not resolved. Deletions cut 0 bases from V and 3 bases from J, with 10 bases between. This CDR3 spans 15 amino acids. Germline V gives CDR1 SGDLS, CDR2 YYNGEE. The CDR3 region is CASSVGGQANQPQHF. The CDR3 DNA is TGTGCCAGCAGCGTAGGAGGCCAGGCCAATCAGCCCCAGCATTTT.

Worth noting for this clone: The same CDR3 also results from other DNA sequences found in this sample. This chain joins TRBV7-2 and TRBJ2-7, with D possibly called TRBD1 or TRBD2 (5 bases each). The germline V gene has CDR1 SGHTA and CDR2 FQGNSA. V gave up 8 bases and J gave up 0 bases, with 14 bases separating them. The CDR3 spans 14 residues. CDR3 sequence: CASSGPPSSYEQYF. In DNA form, the CDR3 reads TGTGCCAGCTCGGGGCCACCTAGCTCCTACGAGCAGTACTTC.

The CDR3 coding sequence is TGTGCCAGCAGCCAGGGGGAGACTCAGCCCCAGCATTTT. It translates to CASSQGETQPQHF. V and J are TRBV2 and TRBJ1-5, with TRBD1 matching 7 bases. V lost 6 bases and J lost 6; bases outside the gene matches: 5. CDR1 and CDR2 (germline): SNHLY, FYNNEI. This CDR3 contains 13 residues. The whole variable domain, remainder taken from reference TRBV2 and TRBJ1-5, is EPEVTQTPSHQVTQMGQEVILRCVPISNHLYFYWYRQILGQKVEFLVSFYNNEISEKSEIFDDQFSVERPDGSNFTLKIRSTKLEDSAMYFCASSQGETQPQHFGDGTRLSIL.

This chain connects TRBV28 to TRBJ1-1; possible D gene TRBD1, 5 bases. The V end lost 2 bases, the J end lost 1 base, and 11 bases lay between the germline ends. Germline CDR1 MDHEN, CDR2 SYDVKM. CDR3 length: 15 residues. The CDR3 coding sequence is TGTGCCAGCAGTTTAAGGGGTAGGACGAACACTGAAGCTTTCTTT. It codes for CASSLRGRTNTEAFF. Combining the CDR3 with reference TRBV28 and TRBJ1-1 gives the whole variable domain DVKVTQSSRYLVKRTGEKVFLECVQDMDHENMFWYRQDPGLGLRLIYFSYDVKMKEKGDIPEGYSVSREKKERFSLILESASTNQTSMYLCASSLRGRTNTEAFFGQGTRLTVV.

This chain links TRBV2 with TRBJ2-7; D is perhaps TRBD1 (6 bases). CDR1 SNHLY and CDR2 FYNNEI come from the germline V gene. CDR3 length equals 12 residues. Trimming pared 8 bases from V and 4 bases from J, leaving 12 bases between. CDR3 sequence (DNA): TGTGCCAGCCGGGACACGGTTTACGAGCAGTACTTC. Translation: CASRDTVYEQYF.

This rearrangement joins TRBV3-1 (or the pseudogene TRBV3-2) to TRBJ2-3, with 7 bases that match TRBD1. Germline V lookup: CDR1 LGHDT, CDR2 YNNKEL (reference sequence). The junction had 7 bases not matched to a gene; V was cut back by 1 base and J by 3 bases. The CDR3 spans 16 residues. In DNA form, the CDR3 reads TGTGCCAGCAGCCAAGCCCTAGCAGGGGGTACAGATACGCAGTATTTT. Its translation: CASSQALAGGTDTQYF.

The gene calls are TRBV27 and TRBJ1-2; D gene ambiguous. Per the germline V gene, CDR1 is MNHEY and CDR2 is SMNVEV (reference sequence). V was cut by 4 bases and J by 2 bases, with 14 bases left in between. The CDR3 loop spans 15 amino acids. CDR3 in amino acids: CASSSLEGKNYGYTF. The CDR3 DNA sequence: TGTGCCAGCAGTTCCCTGGAGGGAAAGAACTATGGCTACACCTTC.

This clone appeared once. This rearrangement joins TRBV7-8 to TRBJ1-3; D gene ambiguous. V lost 3 bases, J lost 2 bases, and 2 bases lay in between. Looked up from germline, CDR1 is SGHVS and CDR2 is FQNEAQ. There are 12 residues in the CDR3. The DNA for the CDR3 is TGTGCCAGCAGCTTCCCTGGAAACACCATATATTTT. It yields the protein CASSFPGNTIYF.

This sequence joins TRBV7-3 and TRBJ2-5; D call uncertain. In germline, CDR1 is SGHTA, CDR2 FQGTGA. The CDR3 totals 13 residues. V shed 2 bases and J shed 5 bases, with 9 bases lying between them. The chain's CDR3 is CASSLGSFETQYF. The DNA for the CDR3 is TGTGCCAGCAGCTTAGGTAGTTTCGAGACCCAGTACTTC. The full variable domain, its missing parts supplied by reference TRBV7-3 and TRBJ2-5, is GAGVSQTPSNKVTEKGKYVELRCDPISGHTALYWYRQSLGQGPEFLIYFQGTGAADDSGLPNDRFFAVRPEGSVSTLKIQRTERGDSAVYLCASSLGSFETQYFGPGTRLLVL.

This clone has just a few counts. This chain uses TRBV5-1 with TRBJ1-2; D is uncertain. Trimming shortened V by 3 bases and J by 7 bases, and 19 bases separated the two germline ends. Germline V gene sequence: CDR1 SGHRS, CDR2 YFSETQ. The CDR3 loop spans 15 amino acids. The CDR3 DNA reads as TGCGCCAGCAGCTATGAGAGCCCCTCTAGTTTTGGCTACACCTTC. Protein: CASSYESPSSFGYTF.

The gene calls are TRBV19 and TRBJ2-5; perhaps TRBD2 as D (7 bases). The CDR3 extends over 15 amino acids. Germline CDR1 and CDR2: LNHDA and SQIVND (reference sequence). Trimming removed 6 bases at V and 5 bases at J, with 19 bases between. The CDR3 protein is CASSPVRGAGETQYF. The CDR3 coding sequence is TGTGCCAGTAGCCCGGTTCGGGGGGCGGGTGAGACCCAGTACTTC.

The genes are TRBV18 and TRBJ2-4; D assignment may be TRBD1 or TRBD2 (5 bases each). Germline V gene lookup returns CDR1 KGHSH and CDR2 LQKENI. V dropped 2 bases and J dropped 0 bases, with 17 bases sitting between them. The CDR3 totals 18 residues. The CDR3: CASSPDRLRPLAKNIQYF. DNA for the CDR3: TGTGCCAGCTCACCAGACAGACTACGACCCCTAGCCAAAAACATTCAGTACTTC.

The rearrangement uses TRBV15 and TRBJ1-5, with D possibly matching TRBD1 (6 bases). CDR3 length equals 16 residues. CDR1 and CDR2 (germline): LNHNV, YYDKDF (reference sequence). Trimming shortened V by 2 bases and J by 0 bases, and 11 bases separated the two germline ends. The CDR3 region is CATSRTRDISNQPQHF. The CDR3 DNA sequence: TGTGCCACCAGCAGAACTAGGGACATTAGCAATCAGCCCCAGCATTTT.

This clone was observed a few times. This rearrangement joins TRBV29-1 to TRBJ1-2; D remains ambiguous. CDR1 SQVTM and CDR2 ANQGSEA come from the germline V gene. The CDR3 runs to 12 residues. With 6 bases removed from V and 4 bases from J, the gap between germline ends came to 12 bases. The CDR3 sequence is CSVAEAAYGYTF. The CDR3, as DNA: TGCAGCGTCGCCGAGGCGGCCTATGGCTACACCTTC.